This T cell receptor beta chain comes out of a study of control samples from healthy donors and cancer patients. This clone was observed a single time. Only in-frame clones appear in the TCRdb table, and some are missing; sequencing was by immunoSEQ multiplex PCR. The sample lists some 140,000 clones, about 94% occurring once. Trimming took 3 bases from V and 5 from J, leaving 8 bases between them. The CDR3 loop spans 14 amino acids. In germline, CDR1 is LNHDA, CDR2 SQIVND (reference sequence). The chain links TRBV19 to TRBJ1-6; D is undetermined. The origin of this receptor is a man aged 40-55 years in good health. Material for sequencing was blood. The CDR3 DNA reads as TGTGCCAGTAGTATGGCGGGGAATAATTCACCCCTCCACTTT. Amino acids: CASSMAGNNSPLHF.